Included here is one T cell receptor beta chain sequence, with context. Its antigen remains unknown. These data originate in a study of radiation and T cells in renal cell carcinoma. Study-wide context: Nephrectomy followed 15 Gy stereotactic body radiation by 4 weeks.

The study's findings and limits: Baseline intratumoral clonotype presence is unknown without pretreatment biopsies. In blood, top tumor clones expanded by 2 weeks, shrinking by 4.

Documented time point: blood 2 weeks post-SBRT. As for treatment: 15 Gy SBRT to primary tumor, nephrectomy 4 weeks later. Repertoires were generated with immunoSEQ multiplex PCR, while TCRdb's copy carries only in-frame clones and drops some. The sample holds 150,000 to 180,000 clones, approximately 86% seen once. With 8 bases removed from V and 0 bases from J, the gap between germline ends came to 8 bases. The CDR3 totals 13 residues. Per germline, CDR1 MNHEY and CDR2 SVGAGI. The TCR originated in a woman aged 45-59 years with renal cell carcinoma. This sample comprised blood, obtained from a patient whose treatment included radiotherapy and nephrectomy. V is TRBV6-5 and J is TRBJ1-3; no firm D call. CDR3 in DNA: TGTGCCAGCGGGAGGGTCTCTGGAAACACCATATATTTT. Its protein is CASGRVSGNTIYF.